Below, one T cell receptor beta chain is given with its context. Its binding antigen is unknown. No per-base quality is available; no much larger clone lies one base away. The CDR3 regions of human TCRbeta chains were analyzed by immunosequencing. The published analysis was carried out like this. Repertoire TCRs were matched against a reference library of SARS-CoV-2-specific TCRs generated with the MIRA antigen-specificity platform. Breadth meant the fraction of unique TCRs that were SARS-CoV-2-associated, whereas depth meant the fraction of total T cells that were SARS-CoV-2-associated. Using the MIRA data, every spike-specific TCR was mapped to the spike region that the TCR reacted to and assigned to either a CD4 or a CD8 class. Log10-transformed breadth and depth values were compared by one-way ANOVA with Sidak's multiple comparisons tests. The table was pulled from immuneACCESS by TCRdb, which kept in-frame rearrangements only. Such tables lose some clones; where checked, under half of the loss comes from unresolved V genes, and the rest has no known cause. The D gene and trimming were derived from the DNA, and the V and J assignments and clone size from that table. The sample table holds 90,000 to 120,000 clones, of which approximately 90% were seen once. The ten largest clones capture around 4.5% of the sample.

There are 12 amino acids in the CDR3, from cysteine to phenylalanine inclusive. Left in the record is the CDR3 DNA by itself, 36 bases read in frame from the first base. The germline V gene (reference sequence) provides CDR1 LNHDA and CDR2 SQIVND. V loses 9 bases of germline sequence and J loses 3 bases, and the interval between the two ends is 9 bases. The entry originates in a study of T cell responses to AZD1222 COVID-19 vaccine (dated by TCRdb to about 2021). For the study in its entirety: TCR sequencing covered 233 trial participants: some 210 given two doses of AZD1222 and 26 given two doses of MenACWY control vaccine. Enrollment into the trials was organized by age into subgroups of 18-55, 56-69 and 70-plus years, and those subgroups contained about 160, 30 and 59 TCR-sequenced participants, respectively. What the authors observed across the whole study: The whole spike protein was spanned by vaccine-associated CD4 TCRs, and dominant responses were seen in regions 160-218 and 743-854. Participants were mostly white British, with more females than males. The authors suggested clonal diversity may have been underestimated. Epitopes outside the regions mutated in the B.1.351 and B.1.1.7 variants were reportedly recognized by nearly half of the unique spike-specific TCRs. Conclusions about previously exposed vaccinees are limited because only six or seven AZD1222 recipients were SARS-CoV-2 seropositive at baseline. A significant rise in spike-specific TCR breadth and depth was observed after two AZD1222 doses relative to day 0 and relative to MenACWY recipients. The 56-69-year group was small, and its depth increase did not reach significance, likely because of low power. Because no day 14 peak-response samples were available, repertoires were characterized only after the peak T cell response.

The sample's time point label, decoded: about 28 days (+/-7) after the second vaccine dose. AZD1222 recipients whose second dose came at about 4 weeks and those whose second dose came at about 12 weeks were combined into one group, since spike-specific TCR depth and breadth did not differ between the two schedules. The vaccinee samples were drawn from two UK trials, COV001 and COV002, one of which was a single-blind randomized controlled phase 2/3 trial testing AZD1222 (ChAdOx1 nCoV-19) in healthy adults. For TCRbeta chain sequencing, PBMC samples from trial participants were taken at day 0 and at day 28 after the second dose.

The V and J genes are TRBV19 and TRBJ1-5; the D gene is perhaps TRBD1, from 6 matching bases. This clonotype originated in an adult who received the AZD1222 COVID-19 vaccine. Sequenced material: peripheral blood, taken 28 days after the second AZD1222 dose. CDR3 loop: CASGQTNQPQHF. The DNA is as follows: TGTGCCAGCGGACAGACCAATCAGCCCCAGCATTTT.